Presented here are 27 T cell receptor beta chains from one specimen sequenced in a study of blood T cell repertoires in COVID-19. TCRdb's table, derived via immunoSEQ multiplex PCR, lists solely in-frame clones and lacks some. This table has about 98,000 clones, roughly 82% appearing once. The sequenced material came from peripheral blood. Source of these receptors: a man in his 70s with active or convalescent COVID-19.

The chain employs TRBV5-1 and TRBJ2-7; 8 bases are shared with TRBD1. Germline V gene data show CDR1 as SGHRS and CDR2 as YFSETQ. The length of the CDR3 is 12 residues. Trimming cost V 4 bases and J 10 bases; bases outside gene matches: 7. CDR3 coding DNA: TGCGCCAGCAGCACGGACAGGGCGGGACAGTACTTC. It translates to CASSTDRAGQYF.

This clone was counted only a few times. The chain is built from TRBV7-9 and TRBJ1-2; 7 positions agree with TRBD1. The CDR3 covers 13 residues. J was trimmed by 4 bases and V by 5 bases; bases with no gene match: 4. Germline V CDR1 and CDR2: SEHNR, FQNEAQ (reference sequence). The CDR3 DNA follows: TGTGCCAGCAGCCACGGGACAGCCTATGGCTACACCTTC. Its protein product is CASSHGTAYGYTF.

The chain employs TRBV3-1 (or the pseudogene TRBV3-2) and TRBJ1-6, with D perhaps matching TRBD1 (6 bases). This CDR3 spans 13 amino acids. The ends were cut back, 7 bases at V and 6 bases at J, with 10 bases in the middle. CDR1 and CDR2 (germline): LGHDT, YNNKEL (reference sequence). CDR3 region: CASNPGVNSPLHF. CDR3 nucleotides: TGTGCCAGCAACCCAGGGGTTAATTCACCCCTCCACTTT.

The chain couples TRBV30 to TRBJ2-5; 7 positions match TRBD1. The germline CDR1 and CDR2 sequences are GTSNPN and SVGIG (reference sequence). The CDR3 loop spans 14 amino acids. The J segment lost 0 bases and the V segment lost 3 bases, leaving 4 bases of the junction unmatched. The CDR3: CAWRGTAYQETQYF. Written as DNA, the CDR3 is TGTGCCTGGAGAGGGACAGCGTACCAAGAGACCCAGTACTTC.

V is TRBV30 and J is TRBJ1-3; D remains unclear. CDR3 length: 13 residues. Germline V gene data show CDR1 as GTSNPN and CDR2 as SVGIG (reference sequence). V lost 0 bases, J lost 3 bases, and 6 bases lay in between. CDR3 residues: CAWSVSGGNTIYF. The CDR3 bases are TGTGCCTGGAGTGTATCGGGTGGAAACACCATATATTTT.

The chain combines TRBV7-8 with TRBJ1-4; the D gene is possibly TRBD1 (5 bases). This CDR3 has 16 residues. Trimming took 5 bases from V and 5 from J, leaving 18 bases between them. Per germline, CDR1 SGHVS and CDR2 FQNEAQ. The CDR3 nucleotides are TGTGCCAGCAGCCCGGTGGGTGGGGCTACGAATGAAAAACTGTTTTTT. It yields the protein CASSPVGGATNEKLFF. Full variable domain (missing parts from reference TRBV7-8 and TRBJ1-4): GAGVSQSPRYKVAKRGQDVALRCDPISGHVSLFWYQQALGQGPEFLTYFQNEAQLDKSGLPSDRFFAERPEGSVSTLKIQRTQQEDSAVYLCASSPVGGATNEKLFFGSGTQLSVL.

This chain links TRBV30 with TRBJ2-5, with D perhaps matching TRBD1 (5 bases). The ends were cut back, 1 base at V and 4 bases at J, with 7 bases in the middle. Looked up from germline, CDR1 is GTSNPN and CDR2 is SVGIG (reference sequence). This CDR3 is built from 12 residues. The CDR3 DNA follows: TGTGCCTGGAGTGAGGGGCGAGAGACCCAGTACTTC. Amino acids: CAWSEGRETQYF.

The chain joins TRBV7-2 to TRBJ2-1; 8 bases are shared with TRBD1. CDR1 is SGHTA and CDR2 is FQGNSA in the germline V gene. The CDR3 consists of 11 residues. The CDR3 sequence is CGTGSYNEQFF. The DNA for the CDR3 is TGTGGGACAGGGTCCTACAATGAGCAGTTCTTC.

The chain uses TRBV30 and TRBJ1-6; D gene uncertain. Germline loops: CDR1 GTSNPN, CDR2 SVGIG (reference sequence). CDR3 length: 12 residues. V was pared by 5 bases and J by 10 bases, with 12 bases between. The CDR3 coding sequence is TGTGCCTGGGGGAGGGTTAGGTCACCCCTCCACTTT. Its translation: CAWGRVRSPLHF.

This clone appeared once. The genes are TRBV3-1 (or the pseudogene TRBV3-2) and TRBJ1-2; D unresolved. Germline CDR1 is LGHDT and CDR2 is YNNKEL (reference sequence). The germline V and J ends were trimmed by 2 bases and 8 bases, with 12 bases remaining between them. This CDR3 spans 13 amino acids. The CDR3 spells CASSQLPRWGYTF. CDR3 in DNA: TGTGCCAGCAGCCAACTGCCCAGGTGGGGCTACACCTTC.

The chain couples TRBV10-3 to TRBJ1-2, with D maybe TRBD1 (5 bases). Germline V gene sequence: CDR1 ENHRY, CDR2 SYGVKD. The CDR3 has 15 residues. Deletions cut 2 bases from V and 4 bases from J, with 14 bases between. The CDR3 sequence: CAISEKGREGYGYTF. For the CDR3, the DNA is TGTGCCATCAGTGAGAAGGGCAGGGAAGGCTATGGCTACACCTTC.

This chain uses TRBV6-2 or TRBV6-3 with TRBJ1-5, with 9 positions matching TRBD1. CDR3 length: 17 residues. The V and J ends lost 4 bases and 5 bases, in that order; junction bases with no gene match: 12. From germline, CDR1 is MNHEY and CDR2 SVGEGT. The CDR3 is CASSFEAGTGTHQPQHF. The DNA for the CDR3 is TGTGCCAGCAGTTTTGAAGCCGGGACAGGGACCCATCAGCCCCAGCATTTT.

About this clone itself: Additional DNA sequences in this sample encode the identical CDR3. This chain uses TRBV27 with TRBJ2-2; D unclear. Deletions cut 6 bases from V and 2 bases from J, with 10 bases between. Germline CDR1 and CDR2: MNHEY and SMNVEV (reference sequence). The CDR3 extends over 14 amino acids. The CDR3 is CASSSGFNTGELFF. CDR3 bases: TGTGCCAGCAGCTCGGGTTTCAACACCGGGGAGCTGTTTTTT.

The chain uses TRBV14 and TRBJ1-2, with D possibly TRBD1 on 5 matching bases. Germline V lookup: CDR1 SGHDN, CDR2 FVKESK. The CDR3 contains 17 residues. Between the trimmed V and J ends, which lost 4 bases and 3 bases, there was a span of 21 bases. The DNA for the CDR3 is TGTGCCAGCAGCCGAGTACGTAGGGGCGGATATGACTATGGCTACACCTTC. It encodes CASSRVRRGGYDYGYTF.

The chain recombines TRBV9 with TRBJ1-2, with unresolved D. V was shortened by 1 base and J by 1 base, with 8 bases between the two germline ends. Germline CDR1 and CDR2: SGDLS and YYNGEE. This CDR3 contains 14 residues. The CDR3 nucleotides read TGTGCCAGCAGCGTATTCCCGGGTAACTATGGCTACACCTTC. As protein: CASSVFPGNYGYTF. Full variable domain (outside the CDR3, taken from reference TRBV9 and TRBJ1-2): DSGVTQTPKHLITATGQRVTLRCSPRSGDLSVYWYQQSLDQGLQFLIQYYNGEERAKGNILERFSAQQFPDLHSELNLSSLELGDSALYFCASSVFPGNYGYTFGSGTRLTVV.

The count of this clone is one. This chain links TRBV10-3 with TRBJ1-2; 7 bases match TRBD1. The CDR3 is 15 amino acids. In germline, CDR1 is ENHRY, CDR2 SYGVKD. V shed 8 bases, J shed 0 bases, and the junction held 9 bases outside the gene matches. CDR3 loop: CAIYGAGGPNYGYTF. The CDR3 DNA follows: TGTGCCATCTACGGGGCAGGGGGACCTAACTATGGCTACACCTTC.

This chain joins TRBV5-4 and TRBJ2-1, with D hard to call. Per the germline V gene, CDR1 is SGHNT and CDR2 is YYREEE (reference sequence). The CDR3 sequence is 12 residues long. Trimming stripped 7 bases from V and 4 bases from J, with 9 bases between. The CDR3 loop is CASGYRYNEQFF. The CDR3 DNA is TGTGCCAGCGGCTACAGATACAATGAGCAGTTCTTC.

The V gene is TRBV12-3 or TRBV12-4, the J gene TRBJ2-3; the D gene is possibly TRBD1 (5 bases). V lost 5 bases to trimming and J lost 3 bases, with 9 bases between them. The CDR3 covers 13 residues. In nucleotides, the CDR3 is TGTGCCAGCAGTACCAGACAGACAGATACGCAGTATTTT. This encodes CASSTRQTDTQYF.

J is TRBJ2-7 and V is TRBV5-1, with D possibly being TRBD1 (6 bases). The CDR3 is 13 residues long. CDR1 is SGHRS and CDR2 is YFSETQ in the germline V gene. The V gene lost 3 bases and the J gene lost 6 bases, with 13 bases spanning the gap. CDR3 DNA sequence: TGCGCCAGCAGCTCAGGGGTAGCCGGCGAGCAGTACTTC. Its protein is CASSSGVAGEQYF.

The table lists this clone with a few counts. This chain joins TRBV4-1 and TRBJ2-5; 7 bases map to TRBD1. Germline loops: CDR1 MGHRA, CDR2 YSYEKL. The CDR3 is 17 amino acids. Trimming took 0 bases from V and 1 from J; bases not matched to a gene: 8. The CDR3 DNA reads as TGCGCCAGCAGCCAAGATGTCTATCCAGGGGGCCAAGAGACCCAGTACTTC. Residues: CASSQDVYPGGQETQYF.

The chain recombines TRBV19 with TRBJ1-1; D not resolved. Germline lookup yields CDR1 LNHDA and CDR2 SQIVND (reference sequence). CDR3 length: 13 amino acids. Between the trimmed V and J ends, which lost 1 base and 8 bases, there was a span of 11 bases. CDR3 region: CASSIGPGNEAFF. CDR3 nucleotide sequence: TGTGCCAGTAGTATAGGTCCCGGGAACGAAGCTTTCTTT. Full variable domain (missing parts from reference TRBV19 and TRBJ1-1): DGGITQSPKYLFRKEGQNVTLSCEQNLNHDAMYWYRQDPGQGLRLIYYSQIVNDFQKGDIAEGYSVSREKKESFPLTVTSAQKNPTAFYLCASSIGPGNEAFFGQGTRLTVV.

V and J are TRBV10-3 and TRBJ2-5; perhaps TRBD2 as D (5 bases). Germline V gene sequence: CDR1 ENHRY, CDR2 SYGVKD. This CDR3 is 14 amino acids long. Trimming stripped 4 bases from V and 0 bases from J, with 9 bases between. CDR3 bases: TGTGCCATCAGTGGGGCGACTAACCAAGAGACCCAGTACTTC. Protein product: CAISGATNQETQYF.

The chain joins TRBV5-1 to TRBJ1-2, with 11 bases aligning to TRBD1. Germline CDR1 and CDR2: SGHRS and YFSETQ. CDR3 length: 15 amino acids. V was clipped by 4 bases and J by 4 bases; unmatched bases: 6. The CDR3 DNA sequence: TGCGCCAGCAGCGCAGGACAGGGGGCTCTCTATGGCTACACCTTC. It specifies CASSAGQGALYGYTF.

This clone appeared once. V and J are TRBV7-9 and TRBJ2-4; the match to TRBD2 covers 13 bases. Trimming at V came to 5 bases and at J to 2 bases, leaving 12 bases not matched to a gene. From germline, CDR1 is SEHNR and CDR2 FQNEAQ (reference sequence). There are 19 residues in the CDR3. The DNA of the CDR3 is TGTGCCAGCAGCCCACCCGGGACTAGCGGGGAGTGGCCCAAAAACATTCAGTACTTC. It codes for CASSPPGTSGEWPKNIQYF.

This clone has a handful of counts. V is TRBV29-1 and J is TRBJ1-1, with D unresolved. Germline CDR1 is SQVTM and CDR2 is ANQGSEA. This CDR3 has 12 residues. Trimming stripped 6 bases from V and 5 bases from J, with 13 bases between. The CDR3: CSVPDGATEAFF. The CDR3, as DNA: TGCAGCGTCCCCGACGGAGCAACTGAAGCTTTCTTT. Using reference TRBV29-1 and TRBJ1-1 for the parts outside the CDR3, the full variable domain is SAVISQKPSRDICQRGTSLTIQCQVDSQVTMMFWYRQQPGQSLTLIATANQGSEATYESGFVIDKFPISRPNLTFSTLTVSNMSPEDSSIYLCSVPDGATEAFFGQGTRLTVV.

This rearrangement joins TRBV30 to TRBJ2-4, with TRBD1 identical over 11 bases. Germline V gene lookup returns CDR1 GTSNPN and CDR2 SVGIG (reference sequence). V shed 8 bases and J 7 bases; nucleotides not matched to a gene: 7. This CDR3 contains 13 residues. Written as DNA, the CDR3 is TGTGCCCGTAAGGACAGGGGGCGCAACATTCAGTACTTC. Its translation is CARKDRGRNIQYF.

CDR3 nucleotide sequence: TGTGCCAGCAGCTGGGACAGGGACTACGAGCAGTACTTC. Amino acid sequence: CASSWDRDYEQYF. This chain connects TRBV5-8 to TRBJ2-7, with 9 positions matching TRBD1. Losses at the gene ends were 3 bases for V and 3 bases for J; bases not matched to a gene: 1. The CDR3 totals 13 residues. Germline CDR1 and CDR2: SGHTS and YDEGEE.